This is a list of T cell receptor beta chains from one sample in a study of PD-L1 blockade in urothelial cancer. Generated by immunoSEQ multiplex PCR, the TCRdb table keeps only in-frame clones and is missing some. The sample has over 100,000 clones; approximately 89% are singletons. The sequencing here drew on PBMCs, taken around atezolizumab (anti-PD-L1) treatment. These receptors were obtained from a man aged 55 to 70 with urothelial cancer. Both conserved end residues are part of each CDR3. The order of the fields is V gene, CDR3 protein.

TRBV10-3,CAIGLDYNEQFF
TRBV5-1,CASSKLTSGQETQYF
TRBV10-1,CASSESSTRTDTQYF
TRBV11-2,CASSLATGHLTYEQYF
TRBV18,CASSSRRNSPLHF
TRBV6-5,CASSGQGWNQPQHF
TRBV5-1,CASKREGTEAFF
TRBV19,CASSPGFDEQFF
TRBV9,CASSVGLAGDVIGDEQYF
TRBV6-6,CASNLAGVGYEQYF
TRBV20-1,CSVRVGDTQYF
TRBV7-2,CASSLGGRRGLARNEQFF
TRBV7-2,CASSGGTGGGQETQYF
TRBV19,CASTDDRDAEAFF
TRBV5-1,CASSLEPQGANTEAFF
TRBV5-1,CASSLGDAGGANTF
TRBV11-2,CASSLQQYYEQYF
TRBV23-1,CASSQCRRDSSYEQYF
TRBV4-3,CASSQEAGGGNQPQHF
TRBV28,CASRGQGASYEQYF
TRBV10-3,CAISAALAGVEKLFF
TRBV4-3,CASSQDRQGVDEQYF
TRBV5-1,CASSGKTGISYEQYF
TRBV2,CASSERARGEKLFF
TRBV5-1,CASSLAQGYGYTF
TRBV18,CASSTSNEQFF
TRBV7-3,CASSLKTSGRAEQFF
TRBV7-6,CASSLDYSSYEQYF
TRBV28,CASSLPSPGYEQYF
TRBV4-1,CASSQEGSGAPSSYEQYF
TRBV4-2,CASSQQPGSQETQYF
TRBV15,CATSRGGVNEQFF
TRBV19,CASSMNRGNEQFF
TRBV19,CASISTPGLNTEAFF
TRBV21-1,CAVPGHKAFGSYEQYF
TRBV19,CASSYTQNSNQPQHF
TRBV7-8,CASSLRGGFTDTQYF
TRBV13,CASSDRRLQGAIGGVTQYF
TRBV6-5,CASSYLRQGVPYEQYF
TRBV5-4,CASREAGGRAGELFF
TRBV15,CATSSVAGGVNEQFF
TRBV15,CATSREGTGPYEQYF
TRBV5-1,CASSADNSYNEQFF
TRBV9,CASSVVDRGPYEQYF
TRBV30,CAWVRAGQETQYF
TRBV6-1,CASSELQETQYF
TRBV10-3,CAISEGQDNYGYTF
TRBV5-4,CASSQTGSGANVLTF
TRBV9,CASSPLNTIYNEQFF
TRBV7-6,CASSLVVSRHVQETQYF
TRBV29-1,CSAKTSSRSSYEQYF
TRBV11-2,CASSPPGITTGELFF
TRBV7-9,CASSSDRSYGYTF
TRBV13,CASSWPTGNNEKLFF
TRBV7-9,CASSLVGSGAGETQYF
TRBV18,CASSPAGGQVQYF
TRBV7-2,CASSLVLGRGFSEQYF